The 7 T cell receptor beta chains in this list originate from one sample, sequenced in a study of metastatic and nonmetastatic thyroid tumors. Thyroid surgery was performed in patients who had received no treatment beforehand. TCRdb re-clonotyped the PCR reads through MiXCR. The sample lists approximately 25,000 clones, over 25% seen once, with 15% to 20% in the top ten. The sample consisted of blood. The receptors were gathered from a male donor with papillary thyroid cancer or a benign thyroid nodule (not recorded which). Some clones in this sample may be carry-over from other donors' samples.

This clone was counted many times. This sample also contains other DNA sequences that code for the same CDR3. The CDR3 DNA follows: TGTGCCAGCAGGGCGGGATCCGGAAACACCATATATTTT. Protein product: CASRAGSGNTIYF. The V call is TRBV7-3, the J call TRBJ1-3; no clear D gene. The CDR3 is made up of 13 amino acids. V was shortened by 6 bases and J by 4 bases, with 10 bases between the two germline ends. CDR1 SGHTA and CDR2 FQGTGA come from the germline V gene.

This clone was counted many times. This chain links TRBV3-1 with TRBJ1-2, with D possibly being TRBD1 (5 bases). This CDR3 is 15 amino acids long. V was pared by 8 bases and J by 0 bases, with 16 bases between. Germline V gene data show CDR1 as LGHDT and CDR2 as YNNKEL (reference sequence). CDR3 loop: CASRTFGGANYGYTF. The CDR3 DNA sequence: TGTGCCAGCCGAACTTTCGGAGGGGCTAACTATGGCTACACCTTC. The complete variable domain, with remaining parts taken from reference TRBV3-1 and TRBJ1-2, reads DTAVSQTPKYLVTQMGNDKSIKCEQNLGHDTMYWYKQDSKKFLKIMFSYNNKELIINETVPNRFSPKSPDKAHLNLHINSLELGDSAVYFCASRTFGGANYGYTFGSGTRLTVV.

V is TRBV20-1 and J is TRBJ2-7, with a tentative D call TRBD2 (6 bases). The germline gives CDR1 DFQATT, CDR2 SNEGSKA (reference sequence). The CDR3 is made up of 12 amino acids. The CDR3 protein is CSWGEWSYEQYF. CDR3 bases: TGCAGCTGGGGGGAGTGGTCCTACGAGCAGTACTTC.

The rearrangement uses TRBV9 and TRBJ1-6, with D tentatively TRBD1 (6 bases). The germline gives CDR1 SGDLS, CDR2 YYNGEE. The V and J ends lost 3 bases and 4 bases respectively, with 11 bases between them. This CDR3 comprises 15 residues. The CDR3 DNA sequence: TGTGCCAGCAGCGAGGTGACAGGTTATAATTCACCCCTCCACTTT. It yields the protein CASSEVTGYNSPLHF.

The V and J genes are TRBV5-1 and TRBJ2-1; 8 bases agree with TRBD1. With 3 bases clipped from V and 1 base from J, the junction kept 6 bases outside the gene matches. The CDR3 covers 16 residues. Germline-derived CDR1 and CDR2 are SGHRS and YFSETQ. Here the CDR3 reads CASSWGTGGSYNEQFF. The DNA for the CDR3 is TGCGCCAGCAGCTGGGGGACAGGCGGTTCCTACAATGAGCAGTTCTTC.

The rearrangement joins TRBV6-1 to TRBJ2-1; the D gene is possibly TRBD1 (5 bases). Trimming removed 3 bases from V and 7 bases from J, with 16 bases in between. The germline V gene encodes CDR1 MNHNS and CDR2 SASEGT. This CDR3 contains 15 residues. The CDR3 here is CASSEWEGDTNEQFF. The DNA for the CDR3 is TGTGCCAGCAGTGAGTGGGAAGGGGATACGAATGAGCAGTTCTTC.

In its sample, this clone was seen many times. The J gene is TRBJ2-6, the V gene TRBV12-3 or TRBV12-4, with 11 bases lining up with TRBD2. The CDR3 has 21 amino acids. J gave up 3 bases and V 1 base, and 14 bases lay outside the gene matches. The CDR3 DNA is TGTGCCAGCAGTTTAGTGAGGGGACTGACTAGCGGGATAAGTGGGGCCAACGTCCTGACTTTC. It encodes CASSLVRGLTSGISGANVLTF.